The clone carrying this TCR beta chain was counted only a few times. Its antigen is as yet unknown. Trimming took 2 bases from V and 4 from J, leaving 11 bases between them. This CDR3 region has 15 residues. The data stem from a study of CD8+CD57+ T cells in acquired aplastic anemia. About the research overall: The DNA of sorted CD4+ and CD8+ cells averaged around 3 ug. Study-level results: The number of CD8+ CDR3 sequences shared by patients and controls was under 35.

TCR beta VDJ combinations and CDR3 sequences were profiled from genomic DNA. TCRdb independently ran MiXCR on the reads; one entry per CDR3 protein. This table holds about 180,000 distinct CDR3 sequences, about half found once. The sequence came from a human donor in good health. Sequencing was performed on sorted CD4+, CD8+, or CD8+CD57+ T cells (not recorded which) from PBMCs. V gene TRBV12-3 or TRBV12-4 combines with J gene TRBJ2-2; D remains unclear. CDR3 DNA: TGTGCCAGCAGTTTAATGGCTCACCCCACCGGGGAGCTGTTTTTT. It translates to CASSLMAHPTGELFF.